A selection of T cell receptor beta chains follows, all from one sample in a study of T cell responses to AZD1222 COVID-19 vaccine. The table came from immunoSEQ multiplex PCR; TCRdb's copy has only in-frame clones and leaves some out. The data contain tens of thousands of clones, under 95% of them singletons. The sequencing used peripheral blood, collected on day 0 of AZD1222 vaccination. These receptors all stem from an adult in good health. Each CDR3 is given with its conserved first and last residue. The D gene is left open where the match is weak. Clone sizes are given selectively: once, few, many, or a class where the clone is expanded.

TRBV27	TRBJ1-2	TRBD1	-	CASSTLQGTIGYTF	TGTGCCAGCAGTACGTTACAGGGGACGATTGGCTACACCTTC
TRBV6-5	TRBJ1-3	-	-	CASRTWTASGNTIYF	TGTGCCAGCCGAACTTGGACGGCGTCTGGAAACACCATATATTTT
TRBV3-1/TRBV3-2	TRBJ1-1	TRBD1	-	CASSQDLGTAFKGKAFF	TGTGCCAGCAGCCAAGATTTAGGGACAGCGTTCAAAGGAAAAGCTTTCTTT
TRBV7-8	TRBJ2-5	TRBD1	once	CASYARGRETQYF	TGTGCCAGCTATGCAAGGGGGCGGGAGACCCAGTACTTC
TRBV9	TRBJ1-6	-	-	CARRLEQPFNNSPLHF	TGTGCCAGGCGACTTGAACAGCCCTTTAATAATTCACCCCTCCACTTT
TRBV4-1	TRBJ2-7	-	many	CASSQDLGGETYEQYF	TGCGCCAGCAGCCAAGATTTGGGGGGTGAAACCTACGAGCAGTACTTC
TRBV18	TRBJ1-1	-	-	CASSLGENTEAFF	TGTGCCAGCTCCCTCGGGGAGAACACTGAAGCTTTCTTT
TRBV19	TRBJ1-5	-	few	CASSILRVRQPQHF	TGTGCCAGTAGTATCCTAAGGGTGCGGCAGCCCCAGCATTTT
TRBV2	TRBJ1-5	-	-	CASLGVNSNQPQHF	TGTGCCAGCTTGGGGGTGAATAGCAATCAGCCCCAGCATTTT
TRBV2	TRBJ1-6	-	-	CASSVRDPGNNSPLHF	TGTGCCAGCAGTGTCCGGGACCCCGGGAATAATTCACCCCTCCACTTT
TRBV5-4	TRBJ2-1	TRBD1	-	CASSSTFTGGSYNEQFF	TGTGCCAGCAGCTCAACATTCACAGGGGGCTCCTACAATGAGCAGTTCTTC
TRBV19	TRBJ2-5	-	-	CASSMLTQGRETQYF	TGTGCCAGTAGTATGCTTACCCAGGGGCGAGAGACCCAGTACTTC
TRBV7-8	TRBJ1-2	TRBD1	-	CASSSPQDRGINYGYTF	TGTGCCAGCAGCTCCCCCCAGGACAGGGGGATTAACTATGGCTACACCTTC
TRBV5-6	TRBJ1-2	TRBD1	-	CASKGQGANYGYTF	TGTGCCAGCAAAGGACAGGGGGCCAACTATGGCTACACCTTC
TRBV4-2	TRBJ1-2	TRBD1	-	CASSQDAGTGKLYGYTF	TGTGCCAGCAGCCAAGACGCCGGGACAGGGAAACTATACGGCTACACCTTC
TRBV10-3	TRBJ2-7	-	-	CAISGAGDEQYF	TGTGCCATCAGTGGGGCCGGGGACGAGCAGTACTTC
TRBV2	TRBJ1-5	TRBD1	-	CASSALTGRNQPQHF	TGTGCCAGCAGTGCCCTGACAGGGAGGAATCAGCCCCAGCATTTT
TRBV9	TRBJ1-5	-	-	CASSVSVNQPQHF	TGTGCCAGCAGCGTTAGTGTAAATCAGCCCCAGCATTTT
TRBV28	TRBJ2-7	-	-	CASSSHGSVGYEQYF	TGTGCCAGCAGTTCTCACGGGTCCGTAGGATACGAGCAGTACTTC
TRBV6-5	TRBJ1-1	-	-	CASSNRQVSEAFF	TGTGCCAGCAGTAACAGACAGGTCTCTGAAGCTTTCTTT
TRBV21-1	TRBJ2-7	-	-	CASSSTQTGNIGEQYF	TGTGCCAGCAGCTCGACCCAGACGGGGAACATAGGCGAGCAGTACTTC
TRBV18	TRBJ2-7	TRBD1	once	CASSPLDRAGEQYF	TGTGCCAGCTCACCCTTGGACAGGGCGGGCGAGCAGTACTTC
TRBV18	TRBJ2-5	-	-	CASSPSREETQYF	TGTGCCAGCTCACCATCTAGGGAGGAGACCCAGTACTTC
TRBV28	TRBJ2-2	TRBD1	-	CASRDQGQIATGELFF	TGTGCCAGCAGAGACCAGGGACAGATAGCCACCGGGGAGCTGTTTTTT
TRBV28	TRBJ2-2	-	-	CASSNAGPTGELFF	TGTGCCAGCTCGAACGCAGGCCCCACCGGGGAGCTGTTTTTT
TRBV19	TRBJ1-6	-	once	CASSIGQPLGSSPLHF	TGTGCCAGTAGTATAGGACAGCCGTTGGGGAGTTCACCCCTCCACTTT
TRBV5-4	TRBJ1-1	-	-	CASSKSSRSDTEAFF	TGTGCCAGCAGCAAAAGTTCTCGCTCTGACACTGAAGCTTTCTTT
TRBV4-1	TRBJ2-7	-	-	CASSQVAGNGEQYF	TGCGCCAGCAGCCAAGTTGCCGGAAATGGAGAGCAGTACTTC
TRBV15	TRBJ1-2	TRBD1	-	CATRARDRNYGYTF	TGTGCCACCAGGGCAAGGGACAGAAACTATGGCTACACCTTC
TRBV12-3/TRBV12-4	TRBJ2-1	-	-	CASSFVSNEQFF	TGTGCCAGCAGTTTCGTCTCGAATGAGCAGTTCTTC
TRBV7-2	TRBJ1-5	-	-	CASSLNPGKSNQPQHF	TGTGCCAGCAGCTTAAATCCCGGCAAGAGCAATCAGCCCCAGCATTTT
TRBV7-2	TRBJ2-5	-	-	CASSLAPMGGQETQYF	TGTGCCAGCAGCTTAGCCCCTATGGGTGGACAAGAGACCCAGTACTTC
TRBV2	TRBJ1-6	TRBD1	-	CASSGGTGVSPLHF	TGTGCCAGCAGTGGTGGGACAGGGGTTTCACCCCTCCACTTT
TRBV7-8	TRBJ1-5	TRBD1	-	CASSLGGQGQRQPQHF	TGTGCCAGCAGCTTAGGGGGACAGGGGCAAAGACAGCCCCAGCATTTT
TRBV19	TRBJ1-1	TRBD1	few	CASSTGQVLNTEAFF	TGTGCCAGTAGTACAGGACAGGTCCTGAACACTGAAGCTTTCTTT
TRBV4-1	TRBJ1-4	-	-	CASSRDIGSSGEKLFF	TGCGCCAGCAGCCGAGACATCGGGTCTAGTGGCGAAAAACTGTTTTTT
TRBV10-3	TRBJ2-2	TRBD1	-	CAISESLRGRGELFF	TGTGCCATCAGTGAGTCCCTAAGGGGGCGCGGGGAGCTGTTTTTT
TRBV19	TRBJ2-3	-	-	CASSGSTDTQYF	TGTGCCAGTAGTGGCAGCACAGATACGCAGTATTTT
TRBV28	TRBJ1-6	-	once	CASSTAQGSSPLHF	TGTGCCAGCAGTACCGCCCAGGGTTCTTCACCCCTCCACTTT
TRBV6-2/TRBV6-3	TRBJ1-6	TRBD1	-	CASSWTGGSPLHF	TGTGCCAGCAGTTGGACAGGGGGTTCACCCCTCCACTTT